A single sample is the source of the 30 T cell receptor beta chains below, sequenced in a study of memory CD4+ T cells and cytomegalovirus serostatus. The sort gate was single viable CD3+CD4+CD8-CD45RO+ cells for memory CD4+ T cells. Using immunoSEQ multiplex PCR, the repertoire was profiled, and TCRdb retains in-frame clones only, with some absent. The data hold some 66,000 clones, with more than 75% observed a single time. Sequencing was performed on memory CD4+ T cells from blood. The receptors come from an adult in good health and CMV-seropositive.

This chain connects TRBV6-5 to TRBJ2-2; tentatively, D is TRBD1 (6 bases). Germline V CDR1 and CDR2: MNHEY, SVGAGI. The CDR3 loop spans 12 amino acids. Between the trimmed V and J ends, which lost 7 bases and 6 bases, there was a span of 9 bases. The DNA for the CDR3 is TGTGCCAGCACCACAGGGTCCGGGGAGCTGTTTTTT. It specifies CASTTGSGELFF.

This clone occurred once. V and J are TRBV15 and TRBJ1-4; D gene ambiguous. Trimming stripped 8 bases from V and 5 bases from J, with 12 bases between. The CDR3 has 13 amino acids. CDR1 is LNHNV and CDR2 is YYDKDF in the germline V gene (reference sequence). The CDR3 bases are TGTGCCACCCGCAAGTTGGGAAATGAAAAACTGTTTTTT. Translated, it gives CATRKLGNEKLFF.

The chain recombines TRBV7-2 with TRBJ2-7, with a possible D match to TRBD1 (6 bases). In germline, CDR1 is SGHTA, CDR2 FQGNSA. Trimming took off 1 base at V and 6 bases at J, with 13 bases between the two ends. This CDR3 contains 14 residues. CDR3: CASSLDRDAREQYF. In DNA, the CDR3 is TGTGCCAGCAGCTTAGACAGGGACGCCCGCGAGCAGTACTTC.

The chain employs TRBV2 and TRBJ2-7; tentatively, D is TRBD2 (5 bases). V lost 3 bases and J lost 3, with 21 bases in between. This CDR3 has 17 residues. Germline-derived CDR1 and CDR2 are SNHLY and FYNNEI. The CDR3 region has the DNA TGTGCCAGCAGTGATATCGGGGTCTCCAGCTACCTCTACGAGCAGTACTTC. Protein: CASSDIGVSSYLYEQYF.

This sequence joins TRBV19 and TRBJ2-5, with 7 bases that match TRBD1. Germline CDR1 is LNHDA and CDR2 is SQIVND (reference sequence). V shed 5 bases and J 5 bases; nucleotides not matched to a gene: 11. The CDR3 length is 15 residues. CDR3 coding DNA: TGTGCCAGTAGTTCAACACAGGGGCCGCGGGAGACCCAGTACTTC. This codes for CASSSTQGPRETQYF.

This chain joins TRBV5-4 and TRBJ1-1; D may be TRBD1 (6 bases). From germline, CDR1 is SGHNT and CDR2 YYREEE (reference sequence). The V end lost 1 base, the J end lost 7 bases, and 14 bases lay between the germline ends. The CDR3 sequence is 14 residues long. CDR3: CASSLTGPTNEAFF. CDR3 DNA sequence: TGTGCCAGCAGCTTGACAGGGCCAACGAATGAAGCTTTCTTT.

V and J are TRBV30 and TRBJ2-7; TRBD1 agrees at 9 bases. Germline assignment: CDR1 GTSNPN and CDR2 SVGIG (reference sequence). J lost 4 bases, V lost 7 bases, and 5 bases had no gene match. This CDR3 comprises 12 residues. The CDR3 here is CAFYRGQYEQYF. DNA for the CDR3: TGTGCCTTCTACAGGGGGCAGTACGAGCAGTACTTC.

The chain is built from TRBV11-3 and TRBJ2-2; 10 bases fit TRBD2. J gave up 1 base and V 3 bases, and 8 bases lay outside the gene matches. This CDR3 is 18 amino acids long. Germline V CDR1 and CDR2: SGHNT, YENEEA. DNA for the CDR3: TGTGCCAGCAGCTTGAACATACGGACTAGCGGGAACACCGGGGAGCTGTTTTTT. It encodes CASSLNIRTSGNTGELFF.

This clone ranks as medium-sized (0.01 to 0.1%). This chain links TRBV7-9 with TRBJ1-5; the match to TRBD1 covers 7 bases. CDR1 and CDR2 (germline): SEHNR, FQNEAQ (reference sequence). Trimming took 5 bases from V and 4 from J; bases not matched to a gene: 8. This CDR3 comprises 15 residues. The CDR3 DNA is TGTGCCAGCAGCGCCGACAGGGTAGGAAATCAGCCCCAGCATTTT. It codes for CASSADRVGNQPQHF.

This clone has a handful of counts. The rearrangement joins TRBV19 to TRBJ2-3; 7 bases line up with TRBD2. CDR1 and CDR2 from the germline V gene are LNHDA and SQIVND (reference sequence). V was clipped by 6 bases and J by 0 bases; unmatched bases: 6. The CDR3 has 15 residues. The CDR3 coding sequence is TGTGCCAGTAGCCGACTAGCCACTAGCACAGATACGCAGTATTTT. Translation gives CASSRLATSTDTQYF.

This chain uses TRBV6-1 with TRBJ2-7; perhaps TRBD1 as D (6 bases). V shed 11 bases and J shed 6 bases, with 23 bases lying between them. This CDR3 has 14 residues. Germline assignment: CDR1 MNHNS and CDR2 SASEGT. The CDR3 spells CAGEGGPAGSEQYF. In DNA form, the CDR3 reads TGTGCCGGTGAAGGGGGACCTGCGGGCTCCGAGCAGTACTTC.

This chain links TRBV7-2 with TRBJ1-2, with TRBD1 as a possible D gene (5 bases). CDR3 length: 14 residues. V lost 4 bases, J lost 5 bases, and 14 bases lay in between. Looked up from germline, CDR1 is SGHTA and CDR2 is FQGNSA. In nucleotides, the CDR3 is TGTGCCAGCAGCTCTTCCCGACAGACTTATGGCTACACCTTC. Amino acids: CASSSSRQTYGYTF.

The chain couples TRBV15 to TRBJ2-3; TRBD2 agrees at 7 bases. The V and J ends lost 6 bases and 4 bases, in that order; junction bases with no gene match: 10. This CDR3 spans 15 amino acids. Germline CDR1 is LNHNV and CDR2 is YYDKDF (reference sequence). CDR3 in amino acids: CATSRAGRFADTQYF. CDR3 nucleotides: TGTGCCACCAGTCGAGCGGGACGATTCGCAGATACGCAGTATTTT.

V is TRBV5-1 and J is TRBJ2-1, with 13 bases fitting TRBD2. Looked up from germline, CDR1 is SGHRS and CDR2 is YFSETQ. This CDR3 region has 16 residues. The V gene end was trimmed by 5 bases and the J gene end by 9 bases; junction bases not matched to a gene: 11. CDR3 sequence (DNA): TGCGCCAGCAGTCGTACTAGCGGGGGGGCCGGCATTGAGCAGTTCTTC. Translated, it gives CASSRTSGGAGIEQFF. Full variable domain (remainder filled in from reference TRBV5-1 and TRBJ2-1): KAGVTQTPRYLIKTRGQQVTLSCSPISGHRSVSWYQQTPGQGLQFLFEYFSETQRNKGNFPGRFSGRQFSNSRSEMNVSTLELGDSALYLCASSRTSGGAGIEQFFGPGTRLTVL.

The chain couples TRBV2 to TRBJ2-3, with D tentatively TRBD2 (7 bases). CDR1 and CDR2 from the germline V gene are SNHLY and FYNNEI. Deletions cut 1 base from V and 9 bases from J, with 11 bases between. The CDR3 is 13 amino acids. The CDR3 here is CASSEGGGQTQYF. The CDR3 coding sequence is TGTGCCAGCAGTGAAGGGGGGGGGCAAACGCAGTATTTT.

V is TRBV10-1 and J is TRBJ2-1; 7 nucleotides align to TRBD2. J gave up 7 bases and V 3 bases, and 9 bases lay outside the gene matches. This CDR3 region has 15 residues. Germline V gene sequence: CDR1 WNHNN, CDR2 SYGVQD (reference sequence). CDR3 region: CASSESGGGLNEQFF. In nucleotides, the CDR3 is TGCGCCAGCAGTGAATCTGGGGGGGGTTTGAATGAGCAGTTCTTC.

The rearrangement uses TRBV5-4 and TRBJ2-5, with 7 bases identical to TRBD2. CDR3 length: 17 amino acids. The V and J ends lost 3 bases and 5 bases, in that order; junction bases with no gene match: 16. Germline values: CDR1 SGHNT, CDR2 YYREEE (reference sequence). The DNA for the CDR3 is TGTGCCAGCAGCTCCGGGTCTAGCGGAGGTAATGGGGAGACCCAGTACTTC. Its protein product is CASSSGSSGGNGETQYF.

This clone has just a few counts. V usage is TRBV2 and J usage is TRBJ2-7; D is perhaps TRBD2 (6 bases). The CDR3 length is 15 residues. CDR1 and CDR2 (germline): SNHLY, FYNNEI. V lost 6 bases and J lost 5, with 20 bases in between. The CDR3 reads CASSLMGGGKNEQYF. The DNA for the CDR3 is TGTGCCAGCAGCCTGATGGGTGGGGGGAAAAACGAGCAGTACTTC.

V usage is TRBV7-6 and J usage is TRBJ2-1; 12 bases map to TRBD2. Germline V gives CDR1 SGHVS, CDR2 FNYEAQ. The CDR3 spans 15 residues. With 3 bases clipped from V and 8 bases from J, the junction kept 5 bases outside the gene matches. The CDR3 DNA is TGTGCCAGCAGCTTCTCTAGCGGGGGGGCGTATGAGCAGTTCTTC. As protein: CASSFSSGGAYEQFF.

The chain is built from TRBV7-9 and TRBJ1-2, with 8 nucleotides matching TRBD1. The CDR3 length is 15 residues. J lost 4 bases, V lost 5 bases, and 9 bases had no gene match. Germline V CDR1 and CDR2: SEHNR, FQNEAQ (reference sequence). The CDR3 loop is CASSPEGQARYGYTF. CDR3 bases: TGTGCCAGCAGCCCAGAGGGACAGGCGCGCTATGGCTACACCTTC.

V gene TRBV4-1 combines with J gene TRBJ1-3, with 8 bases fitting TRBD1. V gave up 3 bases and J gave up 0 bases; unmatched junction bases: 10. The CDR3 has 18 amino acids. Germline V gives CDR1 MGHRA, CDR2 YSYEKL. CDR3 DNA sequence: TGCGCCAGCAGCCATCCCGGGGACAGGATAAGCTCTGGAAACACCATATATTTT. Translated: CASSHPGDRISSGNTIYF.

This chain uses TRBV5-6 with TRBJ2-3, with 13 bases identical to TRBD2. The CDR3 consists of 15 residues. V gave up 4 bases and J gave up 7 bases; unmatched junction bases: 6. CDR1 SGHDT and CDR2 YYEEEE come from the germline V gene. CDR3 in DNA: TGTGCCAGCAGCCGAGGACTAGCGGGAGCTTATACGCAGTATTTT. Protein sequence: CASSRGLAGAYTQYF.

This clone has only one observation. J is TRBJ1-4 and V is TRBV10-1; tentative D call: TRBD1 (6 bases). Germline V gene lookup returns CDR1 WNHNN and CDR2 SYGVQD (reference sequence). The length of the CDR3 is 13 residues. Trimming cost V 7 bases and J 8 bases, with 14 bases left between them. CDR3 DNA sequence: TGCGCCAGCAACGAACACAGGGACGAAAAACTGTTTTTT. Protein sequence: CASNEHRDEKLFF.

This clone came up once. The chain recombines TRBV6-1 with TRBJ2-1; 7 nucleotides agree with TRBD2. V lost 2 bases to trimming and J lost 5 bases; unmatched junction nucleotides: 6. From germline, CDR1 is MNHNS and CDR2 SASEGT. The CDR3 is 15 amino acids. In DNA, the CDR3 is TGTGCCAGCAGTGAAACTCCTAGCGGTAACAATGAGCAGTTCTTC. Amino acids: CASSETPSGNNEQFF.

This chain uses TRBV7-3 with TRBJ1-1; a possible D gene is TRBD1 (6 bases). V was cut by 4 bases and J by 1 base, with 19 bases left in between. CDR3 length equals 17 residues. Germline V gene data show CDR1 as SGHTA and CDR2 as FQGTGA. The CDR3 coding sequence is TGTGCCAGCAGCTCATTACTCCGGACAGCAGGGAACACTGAAGCTTTCTTT. The encoded protein is CASSSLLRTAGNTEAFF.

This chain joins TRBV6-1 and TRBJ2-6; D possibly corresponds to TRBD1 (5 bases). The CDR3 is made up of 16 amino acids. Germline lookup yields CDR1 MNHNS and CDR2 SASEGT. The germline V and J ends were trimmed by 1 base and 0 bases, with 7 bases remaining between them. CDR3 region: CASSEGTHSGANVLTF. CDR3 nucleotide sequence: TGTGCCAGCAGTGAAGGGACACACTCTGGGGCCAACGTCCTGACTTTC.

V usage is TRBV7-9 and J usage is TRBJ2-1, with a tentative D call TRBD2 (5 bases). Trimming removed 3 bases at V and 5 bases at J, with 14 bases between. The CDR3 consists of 15 residues. The V gene's germline CDR1 is SEHNR and CDR2 FQNEAQ (reference sequence). This chain's CDR3 is CASSFFRGRHNEQFF. The CDR3 coding sequence is TGTGCCAGCAGCTTCTTTCGGGGAAGACACAATGAGCAGTTCTTC.

V gene TRBV10-3 combines with J gene TRBJ2-2, with TRBD1 matching over 11 bases. This CDR3 spans 16 amino acids. J was trimmed by 4 bases and V by 4 bases; bases with no gene match: 5. The germline CDR1 and CDR2 sequences are ENHRY and SYGVKD. Here the CDR3 DNA reads TGTGCCATCAGTGGCGGACAGGGGGCTACCACCGGGGAGCTGTTTTTT. It codes for CAISGGQGATTGELFF.

This clone appeared a few times. V gene TRBV5-1 combines with J gene TRBJ2-1, with 9 bases lining up with TRBD1. Trimming removed 4 bases from V and 8 bases from J; junction bases left unmatched: 7. Germline CDR1 is SGHRS and CDR2 is YFSETQ. CDR3 length: 14 amino acids. This CDR3 is CASSPGTGWHEQFF. The CDR3, as DNA: TGCGCCAGCAGCCCCGGGACAGGGTGGCATGAGCAGTTCTTC.

The gene calls are TRBV5-1 and TRBJ1-4; 7 bases are a match to TRBD1. There are 13 residues in the CDR3. Losses at the gene ends were 6 bases for V and 3 bases for J; bases not matched to a gene: 2. The germline gives CDR1 SGHRS, CDR2 YFSETQ. CDR3 protein: CASKTGPNEKLFF. The CDR3 DNA reads TGCGCCAGCAAGACAGGGCCTAATGAAAAACTGTTTTTT.